This TCR beta chain was profiled in a study of shared clonotypes between healthy human individuals. Using immunoSEQ multiplex PCR, the repertoire was profiled, and TCRdb retains in-frame clones only, with some absent. The sample contains around 500,000 clones, approximately 80% of which appear only once. This clone was picked up a small number of times. Germline trimming cut 0 bases from V and 6 bases from J; bases unmatched to any gene: 7. Germline lookup yields CDR1 SGHTA and CDR2 FQGNSA. This CDR3 comprises 16 residues. The clonotype comes from a woman between 40 and 50 years old in good health. Some clones in this sample may be carry-over from other donors' samples. The V call is TRBV7-2, the J call TRBJ2-3, with TRBD2 identical over 9 bases. The sample consisted of PBMCs. The DNA of the CDR3 is TGTGCCAGCAGCTTAGCTATAGCGGGAGTAGGGGATACGCAGTATTTT. It encodes CASSLAIAGVGDTQYF.